This T cell receptor beta chain was identified during a study of human CD4 T cells and Enterobacteriaceae (dated by TCRdb to the early 2020s). Broad study findings and their caveats: Compared with specific clonotypes, broadly cross-reactive clonotypes seemed more expanded ex vivo, with 11 of 19 and about 60% of the roughly 30 falling in the top 5%. Reactivity of ex vivo clonotypes was inferred only by matching nucleotide sequences to CFSE-low cultures from the same donors.

For this clone: The antigen it recognizes is unknown. Base-call qualities are not available, and no considerably larger clone is one nucleotide away.

Measured from the cysteine to the phenylalanine, the CDR3 is 15 residues long. The retained sequence is limited to the CDR3, 45 bases, with the frame set at the first base. Trimming at the junction amounts to 6 bases on V and 8 bases on J, and the germline ends lie 20 bases apart. The germline V gene gives CDR1 as MDHEN and CDR2 as SYDVKM. The ex vivo total memory CD4+ samples were sequenced at deep level, which gave a detection sensitivity of one cell in 200,000. Genomic DNA was extracted from cell pellets with the QIAamp DNA Micro Kit, and its quantity and purity were checked by spectrophotometry. The immunoSEQ multiplex PCR assay was used to amplify TCR Vbeta CDR3 regions. Amplicons were sequenced on the Illumina HiSeq platform. The retrieved sequences were 87 nucleotides in length and included the CDR3 region. The published analysis was carried out like this. Each unique productive TCR Vbeta nucleotide sequence counted as a clonotype and was quantified by productive template frequency from ImmunoSEQ Analyzer V3.0. A threshold at the top 5th percentile of each frequency-ranked repertoire was used to define expanded clonotypes. Repertoire overlap was calculated as Chao-Jaccard with the R package fossil and was visualized by nonmetric multidimensional scaling with the R package MASS. TCRdb limited this immuneACCESS table to in-frame rearrangements with V and J called. A share of clones is missing; checked studies link under half to unresolved V genes, and the rest is unexplained. V, J and clone size are those of that table, while D and trimming were read from the DNA. The sample table shows tens of thousands of clones, and just under 85% are seen once. The biggest ten clones account for around 1.7% of the sample.

Memory CD4+ T cells, defined as all CD4+ cells other than CD45RA+CCR7+CD95- naive cells, were FACS-sorted on a FACSAria III to a purity of over 98%. Healthy donor blood was obtained from blood donation centers in Switzerland. Positive selection with CD4 and CD14 magnetic microbeads was used to enrich total CD4+ T cells and monocytes. Before sorting, CD8+, CD14+, CD16+, CD56+, CD19+ and CD25-bright cells were excluded. In a couple of blood donors, total memory CD4+ T cells were sequenced directly ex vivo to assess in vivo expansion of bacteria-reactive clonotypes. Isolation of peripheral blood mononuclear cells from donor blood was performed with Ficoll-Paque Plus.

The specimen was memory CD4+ T cells from blood. What the cell subset or site label conveys for this sample: total memory CD4 T cells sorted directly ex vivo, unstimulated. The rearranged chain carries TRBV28 and TRBJ2-1; the D call is tentative, TRBD1 or TRBD2, as each matches 5 bases. This sequence originates from a human donor in good health. The DNA sequence is given as TGTGCCAGCAGACCTCCGGGGCGGGCGTCACATGAGCAGTTCTTC. This translates into CASRPPGRASHEQFF.